Listed below are T cell receptor beta chains from one sample, sequenced in a study of blood T cell repertoires in COVID-19. Sequenced by immunoSEQ multiplex PCR; TCRdb stores in-frame clones only, minus some. Of 90,000 to 150,000 clones listed, approximately 81% are singletons. The sequenced sample consisted of peripheral blood. The receptors come from an elderly woman with acute or convalescent COVID-19. Each CDR3 is given with its conserved first and last residue. Fields, in order: V gene, J gene, clone size, D gene, CDR3 protein, CDR3 DNA. D genes are given only for firm matches. The size entry is marked missing in some rows and otherwise reads once, few, many or a size class.

>TRBV11-2|TRBJ2-7|NA|TRBD2
CASSLGGGVRNEQYF
TGTGCCAGCAGCTTAGGGGGAGGGGTTCGGAACGAGCAGTACTTC
>TRBV21-1|TRBJ1-2|once|NA
CASSKRTGSGDYGYTF
TGTGCCAGCAGCAAAAGGACAGGGTCTGGAGATTATGGCTACACCTTC
>TRBV28|TRBJ1-1|NA|NA
CASSSPGLWNTEAFF
TGTGCCAGCAGTTCCCCGGGACTCTGGAACACTGAAGCTTTCTTT
>TRBV11-2|TRBJ2-3|NA|TRBD1
CASSPFSGTDFTDTQYF
TGTGCCAGCAGCCCATTCTCCGGGACAGATTTCACAGATACGCAGTATTTT
>TRBV5-1|TRBJ1-1|NA|NA
CASSLSGGIAMNTEAFF
TGCGCCAGCAGCTTGTCCGGGGGTATAGCCATGAACACTGAAGCTTTCTTT
>TRBV30|TRBJ2-7|NA|TRBD2
CAWSLTGGTYEQYF
TGTGCCTGGAGTCTCACGGGGGGGACCTACGAGCAGTACTTC
>TRBV3-1/TRBV3-2|TRBJ1-2|NA|TRBD1
CASSPDRGGYTF
TGTGCCAGCAGCCCAGACAGGGGTGGCTACACCTTC
>TRBV10-2|TRBJ1-1|NA|NA
CASSEWQNTEAFF
TGCGCCAGCAGTGAATGGCAGAACACTGAAGCTTTCTTT
>TRBV4-3|TRBJ1-5|few|TRBD1
CASSPNRGQPQHF
TGCGCCAGCAGCCCCAACAGGGGCCAGCCCCAGCATTTT
>TRBV5-1|TRBJ1-1|few|NA
CASSFEGGTEAFF
TGCGCCAGCAGCTTCGAAGGGGGCACTGAAGCTTTCTTT
>TRBV20-1|TRBJ1-1|NA|NA
CSASMPPMNTEAFF
TGCAGTGCTAGTATGCCACCTATGAACACTGAAGCTTTCTTT
>TRBV7-8|TRBJ2-1|once|NA
CASSLRRVSSYNEQFF
TGTGCCAGCAGCTTACGGCGGGTTAGCTCCTACAATGAGCAGTTCTTC
>TRBV15|TRBJ1-4|NA|NA
CATSRGRQTDEKLFF
TGTGCCACCAGCAGAGGGAGGCAGACGGATGAAAAACTGTTTTTT
>TRBV4-3|TRBJ1-2|NA|NA
CASSQGMEGNYGYTF
TGCGCCAGCAGCCAAGGCATGGAGGGAAACTATGGCTACACCTTC
>TRBV5-1|TRBJ2-1|NA|NA
CASSLASPTYNEQFF
TGCGCCAGCAGCTTAGCTAGCCCTACCTACAATGAGCAGTTCTTC
>TRBV2|TRBJ1-2|NA|NA
CASSTGTYGYTF
TGTGCCAGCAGCACCGGGACATATGGCTACACCTTC
>TRBV4-1|TRBJ1-2|NA|TRBD1
CASSQLWRGRRDYTF
TGCGCCAGCAGCCAACTTTGGAGGGGGCGTCGGGACTACACCTTC
>TRBV9|TRBJ1-4|NA|TRBD1
CASSGNRGNEKLFF
TGTGCCAGCAGCGGAAACAGGGGTAATGAAAAACTGTTTTTT
>TRBV7-2|TRBJ2-7|NA|NA
CASSLEHFYEQYF
TGTGCCAGCAGCTTAGAGCATTTCTACGAGCAGTACTTC
>TRBV3-1/TRBV3-2|TRBJ1-2|NA|NA
CASRAKEVDYGYTF
TGTGCCAGCCGCGCGAAGGAGGTTGACTATGGCTACACCTTC
>TRBV9|TRBJ2-3|NA|NA
CASSVGLDTQYF
TGTGCCAGCAGCGTCGGTTTAGATACGCAGTATTTT
>TRBV25-1|TRBJ1-4|NA|TRBD1
CASRDREKLFF
TGTGCCAGCAGGGACAGGGAAAAACTGTTTTTT
>TRBV29-1|TRBJ2-2|NA|TRBD2
CSVVAGIGTGELFF
TGCAGCGTTGTAGCGGGGATAGGAACCGGGGAGCTGTTTTTT
>TRBV7-9|TRBJ2-7|NA|TRBD1
CASSFWQGAWEQYF
TGTGCCAGCAGCTTCTGGCAGGGGGCTTGGGAGCAGTACTTC
>TRBV6-5|TRBJ1-6|NA|TRBD1
CASSSGTANSPLHF
TGTGCCAGCAGTTCGGGGACAGCGAATTCACCCCTCCACTTT
>TRBV10-2|TRBJ1-2|NA|NA
CASSERDQGPGGYTF
TGCGCCAGCAGTGAGAGAGATCAGGGGCCAGGGGGCTACACCTTC
>TRBV19|TRBJ2-1|once|TRBD2
CASSPKAGGSSYNEQFF
TGTGCCAGTAGTCCGAAAGCGGGGGGGAGCTCCTACAATGAGCAGTTCTTC
>TRBV25-1|TRBJ1-6|NA|TRBD1
CASSDTGQGNSPLHF
TGTGCCAGCAGTGATACCGGACAGGGAAATTCACCCCTCCACTTT
>TRBV5-1|TRBJ1-1|NA|TRBD1
CASSLAGTGVRNEAFF
TGCGCCAGCAGCCTGGCCGGGACAGGGGTACGCAATGAAGCTTTCTTT
>TRBV28|TRBJ2-1|NA|NA
CASRLDIYNEQFF
TGTGCCAGCAGGCTGGACATATACAATGAGCAGTTCTTC
>TRBV6-7|TRBJ2-1|NA|NA
CASSYRGQQDEQFF
TGTGCCAGCAGTTACAGAGGACAACAGGATGAGCAGTTCTTC
>TRBV3-1/TRBV3-2|TRBJ1-3|NA|NA
CASSPRSSGNTIYF
TGTGCCAGCAGCCCCCGGAGCTCTGGAAACACCATATATTTT
>TRBV24-1|TRBJ2-3|NA|NA
CATSPGTDTQYF
TGTGCCACCTCGCCGGGCACAGATACGCAGTATTTT
>TRBV2|TRBJ1-2|NA|TRBD1
CASKGTDLNYGYTF
TGTGCCAGCAAGGGGACAGACCTTAACTATGGCTACACCTTC
>TRBV5-4|TRBJ2-3|NA|NA
CASSFGAATPDTQYF
TGTGCCAGCAGCTTTGGGGCGGCCACCCCAGATACGCAGTATTTT
>TRBV3-1/TRBV3-2|TRBJ2-6|NA|TRBD2
CASSQLAGGPPSGANVLTF
TGTGCCAGCAGCCAACTAGCGGGAGGGCCTCCCTCTGGGGCCAACGTCCTGACTTTC
>TRBV27|TRBJ2-1|NA|NA
CASSLAAAYNEQFF
TGTGCCAGCAGTTTAGCGGCCGCCTACAATGAGCAGTTCTTC